The 14 T cell receptor beta chains reported below all come from one sample, sequenced in a study of T-cell memory formation after mild COVID-19. TCRdb recomputed calls from the 5' RACE reads with MiXCR, one row per CDR3 protein. The profile shows fewer than 140,000 distinct CDR3 sequences, under 15% of them singletons. Source material: PBMCs or a T cell subset sorted from them (not recorded which). The receptors were sampled from an adult woman who had mild COVID-19 (a few samples of this study predate the infection). Cell type and time point are not known.

This clonotype was detected only once. The chain recombines TRBV11-2 with TRBJ2-5; D ambiguous. Germline V CDR1 and CDR2: SGHAT, FQNNGV. The CDR3 spans 11 residues. V was cut by 5 bases and J by 5 bases, with 6 bases left in between. CDR3: CASSQMETQYF. CDR3 nucleotide sequence: TGTGCCAGCAGCCAGATGGAGACCCAGTACTTC.

This rearrangement joins TRBV30 to TRBJ1-1, with unresolved D. The V gene's germline CDR1 is GTSNPN and CDR2 SVGIG (reference sequence). Trimming shortened V by 8 bases and J by 9 bases, and 25 bases separated the two germline ends. This CDR3 has 14 amino acids. In nucleotides, the CDR3 is TGTGCCCACCCACACGAGGGTCCGGGGAAGAAAGCTTTCTTT. The encoded protein is CAHPHEGPGKKAFF.

J is TRBJ2-2 and V is TRBV19; 10 positions match TRBD2. The CDR3 loop spans 15 amino acids. The ends lost 9 bases at V and 6 bases at J; junction bases unmatched: 10. Germline lookup yields CDR1 LNHDA and CDR2 SQIVND (reference sequence). The CDR3 loop is CASSPAGGLAGELFF. The CDR3 DNA reads as TGTGCCAGCTCCCCAGCGGGGGGGCTAGCCGGGGAGCTGTTTTTT.

This clonotype was picked up a small number of times. The chain uses TRBV11-3 and TRBJ2-7; no clear D. Trimming stripped 1 base from V and 2 bases from J, with 12 bases between. Per the germline V gene, CDR1 is SGHNT and CDR2 is YENEEA. This CDR3 spans 15 amino acids. CDR3 coding DNA: TGTGCCAGCAGCTTAGGGGTCGGCACGACCTACGAGCAGTACTTC. Its translation: CASSLGVGTTYEQYF.

At least ten counts were recorded for this clonotype. The genes are TRBV5-1 and TRBJ2-1; possible D gene TRBD2, 6 bases. This CDR3 is built from 15 residues. Trimming removed 2 bases at V and 3 bases at J, with 12 bases between. Germline V gives CDR1 SGHRS, CDR2 YFSETQ. CDR3 region: CASSFGRDFYNEQFF. CDR3 nucleotides: TGCGCCAGCAGCTTCGGTAGGGACTTCTACAATGAGCAGTTCTTC. Based on the CDR3 plus reference TRBV5-1 and TRBJ2-1, the full variable domain is KAGVTQTPRYLIKTRGQQVTLSCSPISGHRSVSWYQQTPGQGLQFLFEYFSETQRNKGNFPGRFSGRQFSNSRSEMNVSTLELGDSALYLCASSFGRDFYNEQFFGPGTRLTVL.

This clonotype has just one count. The genes are TRBV19 and TRBJ2-5; TRBD1 matches 8 bases. Trimming took 4 bases from V and 4 from J; bases not matched to a gene: 8. The length of the CDR3 is 15 residues. The germline V gene has CDR1 LNHDA and CDR2 SQIVND (reference sequence). In DNA form, the CDR3 reads TGTGCCAGTAGTACCGGACAGGGCGGCGGAGAGACCCAGTACTTC. Residues: CASSTGQGGGETQYF.

The chain recombines TRBV5-1 with TRBJ1-1, with D maybe TRBD1 (5 bases). Deletions cut 3 bases from V and 2 bases from J, with 14 bases between. Germline CDR1 is SGHRS and CDR2 is YFSETQ. The CDR3 is 15 residues long. The CDR3 protein is CASSWDPGSNTEAFF. For the CDR3, the DNA is TGCGCCAGCAGCTGGGATCCAGGGTCTAACACTGAAGCTTTCTTT.

A few counts support this clonotype. The chain couples TRBV4-1 to TRBJ2-2; 9 nucleotides match TRBD2. After removal of 4 bases from V and 2 bases from J, the junction contained 5 bases not matched to a gene. The germline V gene has CDR1 MGHRA and CDR2 YSYEKL. The CDR3 has 16 amino acids. The CDR3 DNA reads TGCGCCAGCAGCCTTGGCGGGGGGGCCAACACCGGGGAGCTGTTTTTT. It specifies CASSLGGGANTGELFF.

This clonotype was detected ten times or more. The chain has TRBV12-3 or TRBV12-4 and TRBJ2-1; 8 bases match TRBD2. With 4 bases clipped from V and 9 bases from J, the junction kept 5 bases outside the gene matches. The CDR3 totals 13 residues. DNA of the CDR3: TGTGCCAGCAGTTGGACTAGCACTGCTGAGCAGTTCTTC. It specifies CASSWTSTAEQFF.

This clonotype was found a few times. The rearrangement uses TRBV7-9 and TRBJ2-3; possible D gene TRBD2, 5 bases. The germline gives CDR1 SEHNR, CDR2 FQNEAQ (reference sequence). This CDR3 is built from 15 residues. V was clipped by 5 bases and J by 0 bases, with 12 bases between them. The CDR3 nucleotides are TGTGCCAGCAGCCCCCCGGGGTCTAGCACAGATACGCAGTATTTT. This gives the protein CASSPPGSSTDTQYF.

This chain links TRBV11-2 with TRBJ1-6; tentative D call: TRBD1 (5 bases). The CDR3 contains 13 residues. Germline V lookup: CDR1 SGHAT, CDR2 FQNNGV. The germline V and J ends were trimmed by 4 bases and 7 bases, with 8 bases remaining between them. CDR3 residues: CASSSSGNSPLHF. In nucleotides, the CDR3 is TGTGCCAGCAGCTCGTCAGGGAATTCACCCCTCCACTTT.

DNA of the CDR3: TGTGCCAGTGGGACCTACGGGCAGCCCCAGCATTTT. Translated, it gives CASGTYGQPQHF. The rearrangement joins TRBV6-2 or TRBV6-3 to TRBJ1-5; weak D call: TRBD1 (5 bases). Trimming removed 9 bases from V and 7 bases from J, with 13 bases in between. Germline V gives CDR1 MNHEY, CDR2 SVGEGT. This CDR3 is 12 amino acids long.

This clonotype was seen a few times. The V gene is TRBV11-1, the J gene TRBJ2-3; D is perhaps TRBD2 (6 bases). The CDR3 contains 17 residues. V gave up 0 bases and J gave up 2 bases, with 15 bases separating them. The germline gives CDR1 SGHAT, CDR2 FQDESV (reference sequence). The DNA for the CDR3 is TGTGCCAGCAGCTTAGCGGGAACCGCGGGGACCACAGATACGCAGTATTTT. Residues: CASSLAGTAGTTDTQYF.

Only a few counts were recorded for this clonotype. The chain combines TRBV7-2 with TRBJ2-5; D gene unclear. Germline lookup yields CDR1 SGHTA and CDR2 FQGNSA. Between the trimmed V and J ends, which lost 1 base and 4 bases, there was a span of 10 bases. The CDR3 consists of 14 residues. The CDR3 region is CASSLGSGLETQYF. DNA of the CDR3: TGTGCCAGCAGCTTAGGTTCGGGTCTAGAGACCCAGTACTTC. Drawing the rest from reference TRBV7-2 and TRBJ2-5, the complete variable domain is GAGVSQSPSNKVTEKGKDVELRCDPISGHTALYWYRQSLGQGLEFLIYFQGNSAPDKSGLPSDRFSAERTGGSVSTLTIQRTQQEDSAVYLCASSLGSGLETQYFGPGTRLLVL.